This note documents a single TCR beta chain sequence. Its antigen is undetermined. This sample was taken from a study of blood T cells in healthy people across ages. General study results and limits: Older individuals had lower TCR beta diversity per million T cells (the decline was roughly linear). Expanded clonotype shifts may have been confounded, as the donors had an unknown CMV status.

No fewer than 6.5 million PBMCs went into each sample. Germline CDR1 SQVTM, CDR2 ANQGSEA. V was shortened by 6 bases and J by 7 bases, with 15 bases between the two germline ends. This CDR3 is built from 12 residues. A second about 7 to 12 cycle PCR used barcoded and J-beta primers. Each cDNA molecule, via a template-switch adaptor with 12 random nucleotides, was tagged. MiXCR, applied by TCRdb to the 5' RACE reads, yields one record per CDR3 protein. Here the sample spans hundreds of thousands of distinct CDR3 sequences, roughly 48% being singletons. The sample was blood. The clonotype was recovered from a young man in good health. The V call is TRBV29-1, the J call TRBJ1-2; D is undetermined. CDR3 nucleotides: TGCAGCGTAACCTGGGGAGCCAGTGGCTACACCTTC. Amino acid sequence: CSVTWGASGYTF.